These 24 T cell receptor beta chains came from one sample sequenced in a study of T cells in Graves' hyperthyroidism and ophthalmopathy. It was RNA transcripts that yielded the amplified TCR beta CDR3 regions. TCR CDR3 regions were first amplified by RT-PCR with HTBI primers. TCRdb redid the calling of the multiplex PCR reads with MiXCR, one entry per CDR3 protein. The top ten clones hold around 28% of a sample with around 260,000 distinct CDR3 sequences, 25% of them seen once. Specimen: blood. The receptors derive from a man aged 35 to 55 with Graves' hyperthyroidism that later progressed to Graves' ophthalmopathy.

The chain recombines TRBV6-5 with TRBJ2-5; TRBD2 matches at 7 bases. The CDR3 loop spans 12 amino acids. V shed 2 bases and J 9 bases; nucleotides not matched to a gene: 3. In germline, CDR1 is MNHEY, CDR2 SVGAGI. The CDR3: CASSYGLGAQYF. The CDR3 DNA reads TGTGCCAGCAGTTACGGACTAGGGGCCCAGTACTTC.

This clonotype came up many times. V and J are TRBV7-2 and TRBJ2-7; D gene uncertain. CDR1 SGHTA and CDR2 FQGNSA come from the germline V gene. V lost 1 base to trimming and J lost 4 bases, with 8 bases between them. There are 13 residues in the CDR3. Here the CDR3 DNA reads TGTGCCAGCAGCTTAGGGCAGGAGTACGAGCAGTACTTC. Protein product: CASSLGQEYEQYF.

The chain joins TRBV11-2 to TRBJ2-4; no clear D gene. The CDR3 runs to 17 residues. Germline-derived CDR1 and CDR2 are SGHAT and FQNNGV. V was pared by 1 base and J by 0 bases, with 13 bases between. CDR3 nucleotides: TGTGCCAGCAGCTTAGTTGGTAGCCCCAGAGCCAAAAACATTCAGTACTTC. It translates to CASSLVGSPRAKNIQYF.

This clonotype was seen a handful of times. The chain employs TRBV6-1 and TRBJ1-5; D not certain. Trimming cost V 5 bases and J 0 bases, with 8 bases left between them. The CDR3 spans 14 residues. The germline CDR1 and CDR2 sequences are MNHNS and SASEGT. CDR3 loop: CASSRDSSNQPQHF. The CDR3 region has the DNA TGTGCCAGCAGTCGCGATAGTAGCAATCAGCCCCAGCATTTT.

This clonotype was observed a few times. The chain joins TRBV7-2 to TRBJ1-2; 7 bases align to TRBD1. Germline lookup yields CDR1 SGHTA and CDR2 FQGNSA. This CDR3 region has 13 residues. With V trimmed by 2 bases and J by 8 bases, 5 bases remained unmatched. The CDR3 protein is CASSLNRGEGYTF. The CDR3 DNA is TGTGCCAGCAGCTTAAACAGGGGAGAAGGCTACACCTTC.

The table lists this clonotype with many counts. This chain connects TRBV20-1 to TRBJ1-5; D unclear. Germline values: CDR1 DFQATT, CDR2 SNEGSKA (reference sequence). Trimming took 0 bases from V and 0 from J, leaving 15 bases between them. The CDR3 spans 17 residues. The CDR3 bases are TGCAGTGCTAGAGACCCCTCCCCGGAATATAGCAATCAGCCCCAGCATTTT. Translation gives CSARDPSPEYSNQPQHF.

The chain uses TRBV12-3 or TRBV12-4 and TRBJ1-3, with no clear D. Trimming shortened V by 7 bases and J by 2 bases, and 9 bases separated the two germline ends. The CDR3 extends over 13 amino acids. The CDR3 bases are TGTGCCAGCACCACTAGGGCTGGAAACACCATATATTTT. Translating gives CASTTRAGNTIYF.

This clonotype was detected ten times or more. The rearrangement joins TRBV7-9 to TRBJ2-7; 12 positions match TRBD1. Per germline, CDR1 SEHNR and CDR2 FQNEAQ (reference sequence). The V and J ends lost 4 bases and 4 bases, in that order; junction bases with no gene match: 5. The CDR3 is 15 amino acids. CDR3 region: CASSSRDRGPYEQYF. CDR3 in DNA: TGTGCCAGCAGCTCCCGGGACAGGGGGCCTTACGAGCAGTACTTC.

The chain is built from TRBV6-2 or TRBV6-3 and TRBJ2-7; TRBD1 aligns across 7 bases. V gave up 5 bases and J gave up 3 bases; unmatched junction bases: 4. CDR3 size: 13 residues. Per germline, CDR1 MNHEY and CDR2 SVGEGT. CDR3 loop: CASSDRVYYEQYF. The CDR3 nucleotides are TGTGCCAGCAGTGACAGGGTTTACTACGAGCAGTACTTC.

This clonotype has a handful of counts. The chain couples TRBV18 to TRBJ1-6; D is ambiguous. The CDR3 totals 13 residues. Germline CDR1 is KGHSH and CDR2 is LQKENI. Trimming took off 3 bases at V and 8 bases at J, with 8 bases between the two ends. The CDR3 coding sequence is TGTGCCAGCTCACCCGGCCCCGATTCACCCCTCCACTTT. It codes for CASSPGPDSPLHF.

This clonotype occurred many times. The chain couples TRBV11-1 to TRBJ2-3, with 12 bases identical to TRBD1. The CDR3 is 16 residues long. Germline V lookup: CDR1 SGHAT, CDR2 FQDESV (reference sequence). J was trimmed by 6 bases and V by 6 bases; bases with no gene match: 10. The CDR3 is CASSTNRDRGRDTQYF. The CDR3 bases are TGTGCCAGCAGTACAAACCGGGACAGGGGGCGTGATACGCAGTATTTT.

This clonotype has ten or more counts. The chain employs TRBV11-2 and TRBJ1-5; D gene ambiguous. Deletions cut 5 bases from V and 0 bases from J, with 8 bases between. This CDR3 is built from 14 residues. The germline CDR1 and CDR2 sequences are SGHAT and FQNNGV. In nucleotides, the CDR3 is TGTGCCAGCAGCCCGCGGGGTAGCAATCAGCCCCAGCATTTT. Encoded protein: CASSPRGSNQPQHF.

This clonotype was seen only once. This rearrangement joins TRBV12-3 or TRBV12-4 to TRBJ2-7; no clear D. Trimming stripped 3 bases from V and 2 bases from J, with 5 bases between. This CDR3 region has 12 residues. The CDR3 bases are TGTGCCAGCAGTTTTAACGCCTACGAGCAGTACTTC. It translates to CASSFNAYEQYF.

This clonotype was counted at least ten times. This chain connects TRBV6-5 to TRBJ1-5, with no clear D. The CDR3 spans 17 residues. CDR1 MNHEY and CDR2 SVGAGI come from the germline V gene. The V gene lost 4 bases and the J gene lost 3 bases, with 19 bases spanning the gap. The CDR3 spells CASSSSTAFSSNQPQHF. The DNA of the CDR3 is TGTGCCAGCAGTTCCTCTACCGCGTTTTCCTCCAATCAGCCCCAGCATTTT.

This clonotype was detected ten times or more. A much larger clone differs by one base, so this may be a read error. The rearrangement uses TRBV12-3 or TRBV12-4 and TRBJ1-5, with D possibly being TRBD1 (6 bases). The CDR3 contains 13 residues. Trimming shortened V by 5 bases and J by 4 bases, and 9 bases separated the two germline ends. CDR3: CASSGTQNQPQHF. Written as DNA, the CDR3 is TGTGCCAGCAGTGGGACACAGAATCAGCCCCAGCATTTT.

This clonotype has at least ten counts. V is TRBV10-1 and J is TRBJ2-5; D is unclear. CDR1 WNHNN and CDR2 SYGVQD come from the germline V gene (reference sequence). V was pared by 5 bases and J by 5 bases, with 12 bases between. This CDR3 contains 13 residues. The CDR3 DNA reads as TGCGCCAGCAGTCCAGGTGTACGGGAGACCCAGTACTTC. It yields the protein CASSPGVRETQYF.

This clonotype has a count of ten or more. The gene calls are TRBV2 and TRBJ2-2; 13 nucleotides match TRBD2. The length of the CDR3 is 14 residues. V shed 8 bases and J 3 bases; nucleotides not matched to a gene: 0. Germline CDR1 SNHLY, CDR2 FYNNEI. The CDR3 region is CASGTSGDTGELFF. CDR3 coding DNA: TGTGCCAGCGGGACTAGCGGGGACACCGGGGAGCTGTTTTTT.

This clonotype showed up many times. The CDR3 DNA follows: TGTGCCAGCAGCCAAGAAGGGAGCAAAGCTTTCTTT. Its translation: CASSQEGSKAFF. The V gene is TRBV3-1, the J gene TRBJ1-1; D remains unclear. Trimming left V 0 bases short and J 9 bases short, with 8 bases between. Germline V gene lookup returns CDR1 LGHDT and CDR2 YNNKEL (reference sequence). This CDR3 comprises 12 residues.

This clonotype was counted at least ten times. The V call is TRBV19, the J call TRBJ1-2; D call uncertain. From germline, CDR1 is LNHDA and CDR2 SQIVND (reference sequence). Deletions cut 4 bases from V and 5 bases from J, with 17 bases between. The length of the CDR3 is 15 residues. The DNA for the CDR3 is TGTGCCAGTAGTACTGCGAAAGGACGTACATATGGCTACACCTTC. Its translation: CASSTAKGRTYGYTF. Complete variable domain (other parts from reference TRBV19 and TRBJ1-2): DGGITQSPKYLFRKEGQNVTLSCEQNLNHDAMYWYRQDPGQGLRLIYYSQIVNDFQKGDIAEGYSVSREKKESFPLTVTSAQKNPTAFYLCASSTAKGRTYGYTFGSGTRLTVV.

J is TRBJ1-1 and V is TRBV2; TRBD1 is a possible D gene (5 bases). The V end lost 0 bases, the J end lost 2 bases, and 34 bases lay between the germline ends. Germline-derived CDR1 and CDR2 are SNHLY and FYNNEI. The CDR3 spans 23 residues. CDR3 coding DNA: TGTGCCAGCAGTGAAGCGGTTCTGGTCCCCGGCAGGGTGGAGTTGTTTGGTAACACTGAAGCTTTCTTT. It translates to CASSEAVLVPGRVELFGNTEAFF.

On this clonotype: One junction end disagrees with the germline gene, perhaps due to a read error. The rearrangement links TRBV28 to TRBJ1-2; D is unresolved. The germline CDR1 and CDR2 sequences are MDHEN and SYDVKM. There are 13 residues in the CDR3. DNA for the CDR3: TGCGCCAGCAGCCAAGATTTAAATTGGAGCTACACCTTC. This sequence encodes CASSQDLNWSYTF.

This clonotype was counted many times. The chain uses TRBV4-1 and TRBJ1-5; D is uncertain. The CDR3 consists of 15 residues. V was clipped by 4 bases and J by 0 bases, with 10 bases between them. CDR1 and CDR2 from the germline V gene are MGHRA and YSYEKL. The CDR3 spells CASSPQDYSNQPQHF. CDR3 nucleotides: TGCGCCAGCAGCCCGCAGGATTATAGCAATCAGCCCCAGCATTTT.

This chain uses TRBV7-2 with TRBJ2-2; D is uncertain. The CDR3 is 15 residues long. Germline-derived CDR1 and CDR2 are SGHTA and FQGNSA. V was clipped by 4 bases and J by 6 bases, with 15 bases between them. CDR3 DNA: TGTGCCAGCAGCTCCAAAGGGTGGGCCGCCGGGGAGCTGTTTTTT. Amino acids: CASSSKGWAAGELFF.

Worth noting for this clonotype: One base away lies a much larger clone, so this may be a sequencing read error. The V and J genes are TRBV6-1 and TRBJ2-3; 8 bases agree with TRBD1. Germline V lookup: CDR1 MNHNS, CDR2 SASEGT. CDR3 length: 14 amino acids. For the CDR3, the DNA is TGTGTCAGCAGTACGACAGGGGGCACAGATACGCAGTATTTT. Protein: CVSSTTGGTDTQYF.